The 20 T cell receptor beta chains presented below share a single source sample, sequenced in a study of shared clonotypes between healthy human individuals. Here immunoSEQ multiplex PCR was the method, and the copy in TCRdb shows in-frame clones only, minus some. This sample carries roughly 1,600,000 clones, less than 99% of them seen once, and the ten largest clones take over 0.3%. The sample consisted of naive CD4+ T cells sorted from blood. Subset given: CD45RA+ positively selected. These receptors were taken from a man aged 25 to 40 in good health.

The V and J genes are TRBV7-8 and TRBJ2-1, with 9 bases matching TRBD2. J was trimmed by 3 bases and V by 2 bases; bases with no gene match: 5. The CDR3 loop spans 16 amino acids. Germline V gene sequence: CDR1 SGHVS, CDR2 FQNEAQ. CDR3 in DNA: TGTGCCAGCAGCTTAAACGCGGGAGGGGGCTACAATGAGCAGTTCTTC. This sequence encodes CASSLNAGGGYNEQFF.

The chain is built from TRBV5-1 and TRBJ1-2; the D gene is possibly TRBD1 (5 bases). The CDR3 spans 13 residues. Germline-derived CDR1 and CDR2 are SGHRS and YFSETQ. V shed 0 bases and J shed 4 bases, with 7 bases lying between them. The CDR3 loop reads CASSLVDSYGYTF. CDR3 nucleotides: TGCGCCAGCAGCTTGGTAGACAGCTATGGCTACACCTTC.

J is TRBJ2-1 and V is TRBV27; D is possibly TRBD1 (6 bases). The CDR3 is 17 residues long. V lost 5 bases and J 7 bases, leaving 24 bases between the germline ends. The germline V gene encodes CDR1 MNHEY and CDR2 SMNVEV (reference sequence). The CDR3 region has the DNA TGTGCCAGCAGTCCTACCCGGACAGTCAAAGGATGGAATGAGCAGTTCTTC. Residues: CASSPTRTVKGWNEQFF.

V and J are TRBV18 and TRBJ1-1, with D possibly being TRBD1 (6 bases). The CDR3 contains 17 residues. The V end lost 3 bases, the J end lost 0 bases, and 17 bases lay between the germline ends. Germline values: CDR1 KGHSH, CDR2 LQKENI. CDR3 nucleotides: TGTGCCAGCTCACCCCTGGCAGGGTGGGGGCTGAACACTGAAGCTTTCTTT. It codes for CASSPLAGWGLNTEAFF.

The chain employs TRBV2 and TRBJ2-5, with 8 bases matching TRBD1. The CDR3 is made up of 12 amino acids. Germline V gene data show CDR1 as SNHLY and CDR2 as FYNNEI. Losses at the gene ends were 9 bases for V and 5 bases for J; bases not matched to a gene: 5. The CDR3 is CASKDRGETQYF. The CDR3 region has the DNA TGTGCCAGTAAAGACAGGGGTGAGACCCAGTACTTC.

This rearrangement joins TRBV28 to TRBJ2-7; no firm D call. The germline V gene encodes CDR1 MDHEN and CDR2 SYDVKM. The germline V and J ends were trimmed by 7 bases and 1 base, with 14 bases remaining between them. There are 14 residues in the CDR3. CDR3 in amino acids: CASIPRTASYEQYF. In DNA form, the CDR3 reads TGTGCCAGCATTCCCAGGACCGCATCCTACGAGCAGTACTTC.

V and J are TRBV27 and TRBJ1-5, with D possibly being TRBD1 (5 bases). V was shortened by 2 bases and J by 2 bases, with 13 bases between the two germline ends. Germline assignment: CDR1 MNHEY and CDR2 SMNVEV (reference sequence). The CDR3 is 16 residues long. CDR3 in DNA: TGTGCCAGCAGTTTAGGCGTTAGCAGGGGCAATCAGCCCCAGCATTTT. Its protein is CASSLGVSRGNQPQHF.

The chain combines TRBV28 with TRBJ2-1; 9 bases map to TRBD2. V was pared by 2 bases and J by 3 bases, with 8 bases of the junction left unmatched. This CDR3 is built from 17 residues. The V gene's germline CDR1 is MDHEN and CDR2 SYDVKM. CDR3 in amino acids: CASSLPSGELFYNEQFF. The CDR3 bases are TGTGCCAGCAGTTTACCTAGCGGGGAACTTTTCTACAATGAGCAGTTCTTC.

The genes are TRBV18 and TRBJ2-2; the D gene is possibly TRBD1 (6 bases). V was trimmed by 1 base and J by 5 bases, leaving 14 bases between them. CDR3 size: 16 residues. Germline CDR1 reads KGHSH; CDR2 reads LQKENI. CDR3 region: CASSPQTRQGTGELFF. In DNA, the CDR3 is TGTGCCAGCTCACCACAAACACGTCAGGGGACCGGGGAGCTGTTTTTT.

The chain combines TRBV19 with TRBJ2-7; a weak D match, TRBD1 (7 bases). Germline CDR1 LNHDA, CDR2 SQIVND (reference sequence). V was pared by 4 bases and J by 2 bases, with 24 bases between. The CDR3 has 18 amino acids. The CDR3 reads CASSNPTNRGGDTYEQYF. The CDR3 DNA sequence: TGTGCCAGTAGTAACCCAACAAACAGGGGAGGTGACACCTACGAGCAGTACTTC.

CDR3 region: CASSFGLREQYF. Here the CDR3 DNA reads TGTGCCAGCAGCTTTGGTTTGCGGGAGCAGTACTTC. The chain is built from TRBV6-1 and TRBJ2-7; D unresolved. The CDR3 covers 12 residues. The germline gives CDR1 MNHNS, CDR2 SASEGT. V gave up 6 bases and J gave up 7 bases, with 13 bases separating them.

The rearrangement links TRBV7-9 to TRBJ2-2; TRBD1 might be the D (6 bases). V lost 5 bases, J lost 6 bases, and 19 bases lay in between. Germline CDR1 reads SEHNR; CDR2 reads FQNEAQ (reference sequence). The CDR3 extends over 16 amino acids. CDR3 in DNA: TGTGCCAGCAGCCAACCGGGACATAAAACGTCCGGGGAGCTGTTTTTT. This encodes CASSQPGHKTSGELFF.

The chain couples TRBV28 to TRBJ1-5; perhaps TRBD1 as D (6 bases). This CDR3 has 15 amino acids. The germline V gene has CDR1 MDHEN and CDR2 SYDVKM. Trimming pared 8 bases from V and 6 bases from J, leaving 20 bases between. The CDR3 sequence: CASVQGIGGIQPQHF. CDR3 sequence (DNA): TGTGCCAGCGTACAGGGCATAGGGGGGATTCAGCCCCAGCATTTT.

CDR3: CASSLGLVGNEQYF. The CDR3 DNA reads as TGTGCCAGCAGCTTAGGGCTAGTTGGGAACGAGCAGTACTTC. This chain connects TRBV7-6 to TRBJ2-7; no clear D gene. The V end lost 1 base, the J end lost 5 bases, and 12 bases lay between the germline ends. The CDR3 runs 14 residues. Germline values: CDR1 SGHVS, CDR2 FNYEAQ.

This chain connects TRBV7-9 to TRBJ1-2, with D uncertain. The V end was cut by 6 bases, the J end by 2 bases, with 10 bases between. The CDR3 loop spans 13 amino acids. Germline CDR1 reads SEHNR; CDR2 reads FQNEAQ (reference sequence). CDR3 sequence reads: CASREDLNYGYTF. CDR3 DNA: TGTGCCAGCAGGGAAGACCTAAACTATGGCTACACCTTC.

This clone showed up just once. CDR3 sequence: CSAPSVHEQYF. CDR3 nucleotides: TGCAGTGCTCCGAGCGTTCACGAGCAGTACTTC. This rearrangement joins TRBV20-1 to TRBJ2-7; D is uncertain. Per germline, CDR1 DFQATT and CDR2 SNEGSKA (reference sequence). The germline V and J ends were trimmed by 5 bases and 5 bases, with 10 bases remaining between them. The CDR3 covers 11 residues.

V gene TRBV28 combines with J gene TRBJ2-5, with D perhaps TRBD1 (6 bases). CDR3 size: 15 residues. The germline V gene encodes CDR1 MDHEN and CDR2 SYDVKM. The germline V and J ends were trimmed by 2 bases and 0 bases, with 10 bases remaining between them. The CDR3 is CASSLVTGHQETQYF. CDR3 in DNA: TGTGCCAGCAGTTTAGTTACAGGGCACCAAGAGACCCAGTACTTC.

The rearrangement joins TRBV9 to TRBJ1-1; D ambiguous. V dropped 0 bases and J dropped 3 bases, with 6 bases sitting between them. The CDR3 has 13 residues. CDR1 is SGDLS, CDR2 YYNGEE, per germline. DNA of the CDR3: TGTGCCAGCAGCGTAGGGCCGTACACTGAAGCTTTCTTT. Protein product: CASSVGPYTEAFF.

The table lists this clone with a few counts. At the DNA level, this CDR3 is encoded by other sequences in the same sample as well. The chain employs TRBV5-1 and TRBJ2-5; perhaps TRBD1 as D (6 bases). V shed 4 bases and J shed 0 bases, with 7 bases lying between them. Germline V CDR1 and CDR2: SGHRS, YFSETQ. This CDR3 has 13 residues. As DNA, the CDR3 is TGCGCCAGCAGCCAGGGGTACCAAGAGACCCAGTACTTC. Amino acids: CASSQGYQETQYF.

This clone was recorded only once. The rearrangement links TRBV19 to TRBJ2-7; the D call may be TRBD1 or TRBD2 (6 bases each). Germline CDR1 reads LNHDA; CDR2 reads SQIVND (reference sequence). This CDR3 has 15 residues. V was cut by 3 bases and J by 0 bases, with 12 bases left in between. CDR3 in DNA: TGTGCCAGTAGTATCCGGAGGGACACCTCCTACGAGCAGTACTTC. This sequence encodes CASSIRRDTSYEQYF.